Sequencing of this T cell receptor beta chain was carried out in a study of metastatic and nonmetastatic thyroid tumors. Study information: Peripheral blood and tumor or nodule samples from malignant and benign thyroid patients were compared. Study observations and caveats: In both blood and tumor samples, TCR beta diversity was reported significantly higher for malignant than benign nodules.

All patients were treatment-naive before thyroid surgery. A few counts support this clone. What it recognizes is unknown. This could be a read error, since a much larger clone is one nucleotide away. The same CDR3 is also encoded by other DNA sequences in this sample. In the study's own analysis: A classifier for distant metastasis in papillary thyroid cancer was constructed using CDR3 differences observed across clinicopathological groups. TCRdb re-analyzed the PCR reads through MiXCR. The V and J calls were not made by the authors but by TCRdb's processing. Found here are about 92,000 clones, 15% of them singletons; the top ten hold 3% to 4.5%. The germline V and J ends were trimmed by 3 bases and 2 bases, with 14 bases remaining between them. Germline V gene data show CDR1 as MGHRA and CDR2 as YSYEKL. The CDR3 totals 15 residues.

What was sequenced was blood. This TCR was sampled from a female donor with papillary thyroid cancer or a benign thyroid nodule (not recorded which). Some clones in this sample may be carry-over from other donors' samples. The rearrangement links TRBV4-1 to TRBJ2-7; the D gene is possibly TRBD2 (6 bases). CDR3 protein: CASSHDPTGAYEQYF. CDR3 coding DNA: TGCGCCAGCAGCCACGACCCTACGGGGGCCTACGAGCAGTACTTC.